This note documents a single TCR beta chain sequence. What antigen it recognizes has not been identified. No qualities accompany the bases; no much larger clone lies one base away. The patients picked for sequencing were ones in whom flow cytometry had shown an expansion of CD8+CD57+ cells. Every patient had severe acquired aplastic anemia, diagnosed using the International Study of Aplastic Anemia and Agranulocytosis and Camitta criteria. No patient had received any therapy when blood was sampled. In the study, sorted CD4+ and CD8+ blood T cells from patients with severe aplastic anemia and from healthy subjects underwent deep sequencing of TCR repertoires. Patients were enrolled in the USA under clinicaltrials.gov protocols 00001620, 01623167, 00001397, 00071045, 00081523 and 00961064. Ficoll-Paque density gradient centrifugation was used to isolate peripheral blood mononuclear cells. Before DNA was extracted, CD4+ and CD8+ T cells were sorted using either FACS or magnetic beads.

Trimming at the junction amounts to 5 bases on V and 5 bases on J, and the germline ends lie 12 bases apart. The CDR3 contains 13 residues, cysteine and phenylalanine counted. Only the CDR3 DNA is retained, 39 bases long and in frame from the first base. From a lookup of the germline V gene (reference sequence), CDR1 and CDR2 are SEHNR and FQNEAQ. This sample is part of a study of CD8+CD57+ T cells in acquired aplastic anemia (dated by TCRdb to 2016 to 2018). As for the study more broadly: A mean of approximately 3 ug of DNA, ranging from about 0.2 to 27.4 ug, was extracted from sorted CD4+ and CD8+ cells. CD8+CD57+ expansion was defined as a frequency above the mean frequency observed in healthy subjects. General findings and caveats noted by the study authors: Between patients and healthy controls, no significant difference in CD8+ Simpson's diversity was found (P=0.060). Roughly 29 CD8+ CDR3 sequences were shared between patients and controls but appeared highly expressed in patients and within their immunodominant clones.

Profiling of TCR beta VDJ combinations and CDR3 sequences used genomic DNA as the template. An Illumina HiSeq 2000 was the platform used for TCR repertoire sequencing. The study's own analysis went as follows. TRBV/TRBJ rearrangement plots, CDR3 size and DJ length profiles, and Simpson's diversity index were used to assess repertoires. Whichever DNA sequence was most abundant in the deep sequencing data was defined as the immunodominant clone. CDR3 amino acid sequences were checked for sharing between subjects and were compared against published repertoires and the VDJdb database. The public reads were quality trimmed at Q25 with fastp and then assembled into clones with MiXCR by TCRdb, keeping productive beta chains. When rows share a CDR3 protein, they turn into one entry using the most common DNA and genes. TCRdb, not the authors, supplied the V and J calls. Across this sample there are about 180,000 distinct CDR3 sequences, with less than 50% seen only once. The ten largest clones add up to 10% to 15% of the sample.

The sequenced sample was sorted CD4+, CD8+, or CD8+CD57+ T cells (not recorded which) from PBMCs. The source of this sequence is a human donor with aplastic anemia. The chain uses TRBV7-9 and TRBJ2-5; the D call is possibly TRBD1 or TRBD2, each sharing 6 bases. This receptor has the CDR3 CASSRGEMETQYF. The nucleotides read TGTGCCAGCAGCAGGGGGGAAATGGAGACCCAGTACTTC.